This T cell receptor (beta chain) is drawn from a study of blood T cell repertoires in COVID-19. The data were produced by immunoSEQ multiplex PCR, yet TCRdb's version contains in-frame clones alone and is incomplete. The table lists 150,000 or so clones, 80% of them singletons. With 2 bases removed from V and 2 bases from J, the gap between germline ends came to 10 bases. The germline V gene has CDR1 MNHNS and CDR2 SASEGT. The CDR3 has 14 amino acids. Two negative PCRs, clearance, or symptom resolution characterized the recovered Cohort 3 donors. The TCR comes from a woman aged 55-70 years who had recovered from COVID-19. The specimen was PBMCs or T cells enriched from blood (not recorded which). The chain employs TRBV6-1 and TRBJ2-7, with D tentatively TRBD1 (6 bases). The CDR3 protein is CASSEYRDTYEQYF. The CDR3 DNA sequence: TGTGCCAGCAGTGAATACCGGGACACCTACGAGCAGTACTTC.